Listed here is a single T cell receptor (beta chain). What it binds is not known. The trim removed 2 bases at V and 0 bases at J, leaving 7 bases unmatched. In germline, CDR1 is SNHLY, CDR2 FYNNEI. The CDR3 has 17 residues. The sample originates from a study of Ad26.COV2.S vaccination and SARS-CoV-2 variants. Study in general: The COV1001 Ad26.COV2.S trial arm included the donor. Once or twice, 56 days apart, Ad26.COV2.S was delivered intramuscularly. The study's findings and limits: Spike-specific TCR breadth ran higher among vaccine recipients than placebo recipients. Marked by substantial breadth, spike-specific CD8+ and CD4+ T cell responses were reportedly seen after vaccination.

The treatment was: about 20 received Ad26.COV2.S at low or high dose, single or two shots; roughly 5 received placebo; per-sample allocation not given. Sampling was performed 63 days after the first vaccine or placebo injection. Measured with immunoSEQ multiplex PCR; TCRdb has only the in-frame clones, and not every one. The data contain about 440,000 clones, around nine tenths of them singletons. Source: peripheral blood, taken in a trial of Ad26.COV2.S vaccine versus placebo. The receptor's source is a person aged 18-60 years who received the Ad26.COV2.S COVID-19 vaccine or a placebo. The J gene is TRBJ1-5, the V gene TRBV2, with 7 positions matching TRBD1. The CDR3, as DNA: TGTGCCAGCAGTGAACGGACAGGAGTCCGTAGCAATCAGCCCCAGCATTTT. The encoded protein is CASSERTGVRSNQPQHF.